This T cell receptor (beta chain) was identified during a study of T cells in Graves' hyperthyroidism and ophthalmopathy. RNA transcripts yielded amplified TCR beta CDR3 regions. The study used the HTBI primer set for a first-round RT-PCR of the TCR CDR3. In TCRdb, the multiplex PCR reads were re-called with MiXCR into one record per CDR3 protein. Altogether hundreds of thousands of distinct CDR3 sequences are present, approximately 14% being singletons, with the ten largest covering about a tenth. In this sample, this clonotype turned up many times. This CDR3 has 13 amino acids. Germline V gene lookup returns CDR1 MNHEY and CDR2 SVGEGT. Trimming shortened V by 10 bases and J by 4 bases, and 14 bases separated the two germline ends.

The sample consisted of blood. The source of this sequence is a woman between 18 and 29 years old with Graves' hyperthyroidism. This chain uses TRBV6-2 or TRBV6-3 with TRBJ2-1, with no clear D. CDR3 DNA sequence: TGTGCCACCTCTTACTGGCGGTACAATGAGCAGTTCTTC. Its translation: CATSYWRYNEQFF.